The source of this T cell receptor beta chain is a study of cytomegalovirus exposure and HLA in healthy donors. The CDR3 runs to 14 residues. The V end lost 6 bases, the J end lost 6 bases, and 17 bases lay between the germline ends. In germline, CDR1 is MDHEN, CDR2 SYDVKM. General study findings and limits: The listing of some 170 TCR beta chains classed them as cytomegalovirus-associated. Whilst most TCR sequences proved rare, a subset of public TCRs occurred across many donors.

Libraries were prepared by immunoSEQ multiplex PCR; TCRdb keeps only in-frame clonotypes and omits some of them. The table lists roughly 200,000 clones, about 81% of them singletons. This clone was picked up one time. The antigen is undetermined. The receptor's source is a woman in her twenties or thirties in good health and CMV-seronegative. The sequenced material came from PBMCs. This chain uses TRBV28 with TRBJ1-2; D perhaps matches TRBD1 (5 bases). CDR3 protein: CASRPGGGSDGYTF. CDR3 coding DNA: TGTGCCAGCAGACCTGGGGGGGGAAGCGATGGCTACACCTTC.